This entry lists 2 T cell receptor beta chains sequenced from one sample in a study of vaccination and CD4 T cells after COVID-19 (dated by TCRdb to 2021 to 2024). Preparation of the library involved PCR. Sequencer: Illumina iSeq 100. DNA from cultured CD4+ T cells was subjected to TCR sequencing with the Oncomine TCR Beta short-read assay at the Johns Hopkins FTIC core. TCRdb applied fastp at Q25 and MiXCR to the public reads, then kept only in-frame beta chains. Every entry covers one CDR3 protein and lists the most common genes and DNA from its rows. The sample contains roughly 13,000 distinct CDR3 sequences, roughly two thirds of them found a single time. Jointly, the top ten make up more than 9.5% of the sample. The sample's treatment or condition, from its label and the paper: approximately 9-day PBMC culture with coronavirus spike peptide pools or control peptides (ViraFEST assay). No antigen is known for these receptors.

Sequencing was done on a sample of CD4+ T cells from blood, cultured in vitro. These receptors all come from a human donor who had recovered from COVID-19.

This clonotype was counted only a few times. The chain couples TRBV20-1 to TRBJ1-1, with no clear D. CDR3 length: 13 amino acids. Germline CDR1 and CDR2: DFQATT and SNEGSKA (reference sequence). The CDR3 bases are TGCAGCGCCCTGGGTCAGATGAACACTGAAGCTTTCTTT. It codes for CSALGQMNTEAFF.

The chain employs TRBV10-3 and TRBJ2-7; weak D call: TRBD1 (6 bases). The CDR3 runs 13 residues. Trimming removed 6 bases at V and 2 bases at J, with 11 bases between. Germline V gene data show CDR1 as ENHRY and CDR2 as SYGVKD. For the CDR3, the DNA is TGTGCCATCAGCAACAACAGGGCCTACGAGCAGTACTTC. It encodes CAISNNRAYEQYF.